This T cell receptor beta chain was recovered during a study of blood T cell repertoires in COVID-19. Study information: Acute-phase and convalescent COVID-19 samples originated in the United States, Italy and Spain. T cells, B-cell-depleted T cells, or PBMCs supplied cDNA or gDNA.

In the original analysis: Nucleated cell number was recorded as an estimate derived from reference gene primer amplification. The repertoire was sequenced with immunoSEQ multiplex PCR; TCRdb's copy has only in-frame clones and lacks some. V and J calls and clone size are as listed in that table; D and trimming were resolved from the DNA. Of over 25,000 clones detected, roughly 80% appear once; the ten largest clones hold 40% to 50%. The receptor was derived from a woman older than 75 with acute or convalescent COVID-19. Sequencing was performed on peripheral blood.

CDR3 sequence (DNA): TGTGCCAGCAGCCCTCAGGGGTTTGGCTATGGCTACACCTTC. It is translated as CASSPQGFGYGYTF. This sequence joins TRBV7-9 and TRBJ1-2; possibly TRBD1 for D (6 bases). Germline loops: CDR1 SEHNR, CDR2 FQNEAQ (reference sequence). The V and J ends lost 5 bases and 4 bases respectively, with 14 bases between them. There are 14 residues in the CDR3.